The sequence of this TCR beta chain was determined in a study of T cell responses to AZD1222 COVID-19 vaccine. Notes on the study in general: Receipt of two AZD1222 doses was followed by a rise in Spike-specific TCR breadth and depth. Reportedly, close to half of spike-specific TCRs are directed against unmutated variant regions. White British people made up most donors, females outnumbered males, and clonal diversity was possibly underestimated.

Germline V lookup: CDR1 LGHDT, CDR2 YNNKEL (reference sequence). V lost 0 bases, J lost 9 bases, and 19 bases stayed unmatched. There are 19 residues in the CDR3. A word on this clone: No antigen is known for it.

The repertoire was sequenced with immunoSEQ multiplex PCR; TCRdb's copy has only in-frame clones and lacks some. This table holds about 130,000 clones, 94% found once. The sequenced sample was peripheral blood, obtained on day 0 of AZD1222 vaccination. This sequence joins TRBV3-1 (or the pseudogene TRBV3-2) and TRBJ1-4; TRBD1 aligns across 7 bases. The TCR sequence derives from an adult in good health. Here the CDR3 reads CASSQDGGQRIFENKKLFF. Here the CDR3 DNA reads TGTGCCAGCAGCCAAGATGGGGGACAGCGGATTTTTGAAAATAAAAAACTGTTTTTT.